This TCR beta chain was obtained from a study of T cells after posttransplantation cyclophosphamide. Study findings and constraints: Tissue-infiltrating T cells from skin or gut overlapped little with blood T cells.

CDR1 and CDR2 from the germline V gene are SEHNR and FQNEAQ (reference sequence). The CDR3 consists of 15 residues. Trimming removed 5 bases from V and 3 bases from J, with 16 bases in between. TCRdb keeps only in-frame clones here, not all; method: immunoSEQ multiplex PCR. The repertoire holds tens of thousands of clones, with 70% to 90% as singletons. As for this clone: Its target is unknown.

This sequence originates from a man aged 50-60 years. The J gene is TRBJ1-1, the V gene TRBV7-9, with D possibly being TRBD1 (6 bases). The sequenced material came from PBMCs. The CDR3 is CASSISGARDTEAFF. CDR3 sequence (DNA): TGTGCCAGCAGCATTTCAGGGGCAAGGGACACTGAAGCTTTCTTT.